This is a list of T cell receptor beta chains from one sample in a study of molecular identifiers for immune sequencing clone quantification. TCRdb used MiXCR to reprocess the PCR reads, holding one entry per CDR3 protein. This sample carries hundreds of thousands of distinct CDR3 sequences, 25% of them seen once, and the ten largest clones take around 0.78%. The sequencing sample was made of naive CD8+ T cells from blood, with Jurkat cell RNA spiked in. Receptors were obtained from a human donor in good health. Some libraries in this study had Jurkat cell RNA spiked in. Each CDR3 is given without its conserved first and last residue.

TRBJ1-1 TRBV7-8 ASSSPITGTGNTEAF
TRBJ2-7 TRBV7-9 ASSGTGGSGTPPYEQY
TRBJ2-7 TRBV7-9 ASSSVDRALKGGRPYEQY
TRBJ2-2 TRBV12-3/TRBV12-4 ASSLLLAGTNTGELF
TRBJ1-2 TRBV9 ASSSTGLKPYGYT
TRBJ2-2 TRBV27 ASSLVGVRGTGELF
TRBJ1-2 TRBV7-9 ASSSSGQKHF
TRBJ1-5 TRBV20-1 SARDWTEMGNQPQH
TRBJ1-1 TRBV13 ASSLMMNTEAF
TRBJ1-3 TRBV7-9 ASSLPRTRTVGNTIY
TRBJ1-5 TRBV9 ASSVGGVGNQPQH
TRBJ2-7 TRBV6-5 ASAGSGEYEQY
TRBJ2-5 TRBV21-1 ASSNNRGPYQETQY
TRBJ1-1 TRBV6-5 ASSYWVGADTEAF
TRBJ2-1 TRBV4-1 ASSQVAGLNEQF